This entry concerns a single T cell receptor delta chain. These data belong to a study of gamma-delta chains in newborns, infants, children. TCRdb reanalysed the reads with CATT. The sample records 4,800 or so delta-chain clones, under 50% being singletons. Trimming cost V 2 bases and J 0 bases, with 7 bases left between them. The CDR3 spans 12 residues. Germline V CDR1 and CDR2: TVYSNPD, GDNSRS (reference sequence). V usage is TRDV3 and J usage is TRDJ1; D is unclear. The TCR was taken from a child who received the measles vaccine. The sequencing input was blood. CDR3 sequence reads: CAFALYTDKLIF. CDR3 nucleotide sequence: TGTGCCTTTGCCCTGTACACCGATAAACTCATCTTT.